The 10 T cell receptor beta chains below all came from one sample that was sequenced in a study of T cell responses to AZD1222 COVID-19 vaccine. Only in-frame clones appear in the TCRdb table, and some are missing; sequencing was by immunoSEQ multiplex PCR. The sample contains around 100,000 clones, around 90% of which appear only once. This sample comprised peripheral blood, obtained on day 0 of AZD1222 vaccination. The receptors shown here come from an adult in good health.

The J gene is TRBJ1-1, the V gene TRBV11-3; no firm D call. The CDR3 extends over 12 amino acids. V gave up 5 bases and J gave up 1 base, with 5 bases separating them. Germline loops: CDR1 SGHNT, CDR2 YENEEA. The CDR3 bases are TGTGCCAGCAGCGATAGGAACACTGAAGCTTTCTTT. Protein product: CASSDRNTEAFF.

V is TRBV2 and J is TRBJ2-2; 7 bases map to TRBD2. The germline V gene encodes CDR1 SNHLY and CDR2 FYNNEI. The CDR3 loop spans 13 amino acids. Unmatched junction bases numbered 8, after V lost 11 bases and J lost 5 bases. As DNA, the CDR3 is TGTGCCTCGGTCCTAGCGGAAACCGGGGAGCTGTTTTTT. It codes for CASVLAETGELFF.

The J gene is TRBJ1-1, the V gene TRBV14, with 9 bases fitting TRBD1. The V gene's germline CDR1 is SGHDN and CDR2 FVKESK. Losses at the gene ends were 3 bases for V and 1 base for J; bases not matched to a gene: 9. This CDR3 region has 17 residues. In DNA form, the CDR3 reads TGTGCCAGCAGCCAGGGGACAGGGATTTCCCGGAACACTGAAGCTTTCTTT. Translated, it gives CASSQGTGISRNTEAFF.

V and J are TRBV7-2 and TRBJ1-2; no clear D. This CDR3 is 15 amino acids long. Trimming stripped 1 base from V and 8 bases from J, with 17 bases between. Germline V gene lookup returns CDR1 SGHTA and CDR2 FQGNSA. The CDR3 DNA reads TGTGCCAGCAGCTTAGTAACGGGTCAAGGGAGAGGCTACACCTTC. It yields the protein CASSLVTGQGRGYTF.

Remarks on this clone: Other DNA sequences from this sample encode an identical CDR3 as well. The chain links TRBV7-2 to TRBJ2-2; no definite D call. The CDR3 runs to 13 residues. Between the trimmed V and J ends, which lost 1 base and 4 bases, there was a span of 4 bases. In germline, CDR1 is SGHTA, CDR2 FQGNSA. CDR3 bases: TGTGCCAGCAGCTTAGTACGCACCGGGGAGCTGTTTTTT. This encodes CASSLVRTGELFF.

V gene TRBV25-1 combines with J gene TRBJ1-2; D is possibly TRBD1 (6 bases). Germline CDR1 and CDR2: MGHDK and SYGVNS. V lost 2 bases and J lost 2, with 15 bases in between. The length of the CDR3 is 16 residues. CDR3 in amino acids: CASSEQGPPTNYGYTF. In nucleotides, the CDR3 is TGTGCCAGCAGTGAACAGGGGCCCCCAACCAACTATGGCTACACCTTC.

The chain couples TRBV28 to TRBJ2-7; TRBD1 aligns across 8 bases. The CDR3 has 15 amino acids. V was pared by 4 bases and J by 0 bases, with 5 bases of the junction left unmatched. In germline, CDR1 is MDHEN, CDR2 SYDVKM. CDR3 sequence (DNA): TGTGCCAGCAGTTCCGGGACAGGAGTCTCCTACGAGCAGTACTTC. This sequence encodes CASSSGTGVSYEQYF. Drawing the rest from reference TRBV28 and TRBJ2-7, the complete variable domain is DVKVTQSSRYLVKRTGEKVFLECVQDMDHENMFWYRQDPGLGLRLIYFSYDVKMKEKGDIPEGYSVSREKKERFSLILESASTNQTSMYLCASSSGTGVSYEQYFGPGTRLTVT.

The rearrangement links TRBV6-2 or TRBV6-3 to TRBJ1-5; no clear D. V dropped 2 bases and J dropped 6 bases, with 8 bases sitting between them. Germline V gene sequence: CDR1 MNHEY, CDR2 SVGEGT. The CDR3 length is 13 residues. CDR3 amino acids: CASSYGWAQPQHF. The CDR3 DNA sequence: TGTGCCAGCAGTTACGGCTGGGCTCAGCCCCAGCATTTT.

The CDR3, as DNA: TGTGCTAGTGGGCGGGGACAGTCTTACAATGAGCAGTTCTTC. It codes for CASGRGQSYNEQFF. J is TRBJ2-1 and V is TRBV12-5; possibly TRBD1 for D (7 bases). V lost 6 bases, J lost 4 bases, and 13 bases lay in between. Germline-derived CDR1 and CDR2 are LGHNT and FRNRAP. This CDR3 comprises 14 residues. Supplemented by reference TRBV12-5 and TRBJ2-1, the full variable domain reads DARVTQTPRHKVTEMGQEVTMRCQPILGHNTVFWYRQTMMQGLELLAYFRNRAPLDDSGMPKDRFSAEMPDATLATLKIQPSEPRDSAVYFCASGRGQSYNEQFFGPGTRLTVL.

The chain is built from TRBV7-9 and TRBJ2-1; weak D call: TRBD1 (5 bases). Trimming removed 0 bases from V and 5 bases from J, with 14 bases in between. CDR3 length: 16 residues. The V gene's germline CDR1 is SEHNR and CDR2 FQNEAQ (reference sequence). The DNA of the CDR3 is TGTGCCAGCAGCTTAGCCCCAGGGTGGGAAGACAATGAGCAGTTCTTC. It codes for CASSLAPGWEDNEQFF.